The 10 T cell receptor beta chains below were found in one sample sequenced in a study of T cells after yellow fever vaccination (dated by TCRdb to the late 2010s). According to the study, the label for this sample's treatment or condition signals: live attenuated yellow fever vaccine strain. The library was prepared using 5' RACE. Instrument used: Illumina HiSeq 2500. Using fastp at Q25 and MiXCR, TCRdb reprocessed the public reads and kept productive beta chains. Each CDR3 protein appears once, grouped with its most common genes and DNA. This sample holds some 600,000 distinct CDR3 sequences; about a sixth were observed only once. The ten biggest clones cover roughly 17% of the sample. The specimen was PBMCs, collected 5 to 6 days after the first yellow fever vaccination. These receptors originate from a man between 18 and 35 years old who received the YFV17D yellow fever vaccine.

This clonotype was counted a few times. The rearrangement joins TRBV20-1 to TRBJ2-3; 9 bases align to TRBD2. The trim removed 6 bases at V and 0 bases at J, leaving 1 base unmatched. The CDR3 sequence is 13 residues long. CDR1 and CDR2 (germline): DFQATT, SNEGSKA (reference sequence). In DNA, the CDR3 is TGCAGTGCCGCGGGGGGGAGCACAGATACGCAGTATTTT. It translates to CSAAGGSTDTQYF.

The rearrangement links TRBV20-1 to TRBJ1-3; D gene ambiguous. Germline V gene data show CDR1 as DFQATT and CDR2 as SNEGSKA (reference sequence). V was pared by 3 bases and J by 0 bases, with 6 bases between. This CDR3 spans 13 amino acids. This CDR3 is CSARGSSGNTIYF. The DNA for the CDR3 is TGCAGTGCTAGGGGATCCTCTGGAAACACCATATATTTT.

This clonotype was recorded a few times. V and J are TRBV4-3 and TRBJ1-2; no clear D gene. The germline gives CDR1 LGHNA, CDR2 YSLEER. V was cut by 0 bases and J by 8 bases, with 13 bases left in between. The CDR3 totals 14 residues. CDR3 nucleotides: TGCGCCAGCAGCCAAGATTTCGTTACCTTGGGCTACACCTTC. Protein: CASSQDFVTLGYTF.

This clonotype has a handful of counts. The J gene is TRBJ2-5, the V gene TRBV12-3 or TRBV12-4; the D gene could be TRBD1 or TRBD2 (6 bases each). V was trimmed by 6 bases and J by 5 bases, leaving 16 bases between them. The CDR3 covers 14 residues. The CDR3 nucleotides read TGTGCCAGCAGCTGTCGGGGGCGTTTCGAGACCCAGTACTTC. Translated, it gives CASSCRGRFETQYF.

This clonotype was found a few times. The rearrangement links TRBV3-1 to TRBJ1-2; D ambiguous. Trimming took 4 bases from V and 0 from J, leaving 15 bases between them. The length of the CDR3 is 16 residues. Looked up from germline, CDR1 is LGHDT and CDR2 is YNNKEL (reference sequence). The CDR3 DNA follows: TGTGCCAGCAGCCTGGAACTCGGAGGGACTAACTATGGCTACACCTTC. Encoded protein: CASSLELGGTNYGYTF. Combining the CDR3 with reference TRBV3-1 and TRBJ1-2 gives the whole variable domain DTAVSQTPKYLVTQMGNDKSIKCEQNLGHDTMYWYKQDSKKFLKIMFSYNNKELIINETVPNRFSPKSPDKAHLNLHINSLELGDSAVYFCASSLELGGTNYGYTFGSGTRLTVV.

The rearrangement links TRBV7-9 to TRBJ2-3; D is unclear. Germline V lookup: CDR1 SEHNR, CDR2 FQNEAQ (reference sequence). V lost 4 bases to trimming and J lost 0 bases, with 8 bases between them. The CDR3 loop spans 14 amino acids. In DNA form, the CDR3 reads TGTGCCAGCAGCTGGGATGTGAGCACAGATACGCAGTATTTT. Translating gives CASSWDVSTDTQYF.

J is TRBJ2-2 and V is TRBV11-2; D call uncertain. The CDR3 covers 14 residues. V lost 5 bases to trimming and J lost 1 base, with 8 bases between them. Germline CDR1 SGHAT, CDR2 FQNNGV. As DNA, the CDR3 is TGTGCCAGCAGCCAGAACGTGAACACCGGGGAGCTGTTTTTT. Protein: CASSQNVNTGELFF.

This rearrangement joins TRBV11-2 to TRBJ1-3; D is unclear. There are 14 residues in the CDR3. The ends were cut back, 4 bases at V and 0 bases at J, with 7 bases in the middle. CDR1 and CDR2 (germline): SGHAT, FQNNGV. The CDR3 bases are TGTGCCAGCAGCTCAATAGTCTCTGGAAACACCATATATTTT. Translating it yields CASSSIVSGNTIYF.

The chain links TRBV7-9 to TRBJ2-1, with 11 bases matching TRBD2. This CDR3 is built from 14 residues. In germline, CDR1 is SEHNR, CDR2 FQNEAQ (reference sequence). Trimming took 6 bases from V and 12 from J; bases not matched to a gene: 10. The CDR3 DNA follows: TGTGCCAGCAGAGATCCGGGACTAGCGGTAGGGCAGTTCTTC. It is translated as CASRDPGLAVGQFF. The whole variable domain, remainder taken from reference TRBV7-9 and TRBJ2-1, is DTGVSQNPRHKITKRGQNVTFRCDPISEHNRLYWYRQTLGQGPEFLTYFQNEAQLEKSRLLSDRFSAERPKGSFSTLEIQRTEQGDSAMYLCASRDPGLAVGQFFGPGTRLTVL.

J is TRBJ2-2 and V is TRBV4-1; no clear D gene. Germline CDR1 reads MGHRA; CDR2 reads YSYEKL. V was trimmed by 7 bases and J by 3 bases, leaving 12 bases between them. The CDR3 loop spans 14 amino acids. This CDR3 is CASNRVGDTGELFF. In DNA form, the CDR3 reads TGCGCCAGCAACAGAGTGGGCGACACCGGGGAGCTGTTTTTT.